This T cell receptor (beta chain) was recovered during a study of blood T cell repertoires in COVID-19. About the study: The United States, Italy and Spain supplied acute and convalescent COVID-19 samples. PBMCs, B-cell-depleted T cells, or T cells provided the cDNA or gDNA that made up the material.

V lost 0 bases and J lost 7; bases outside the gene matches: 4. The CDR3 covers 15 residues. Germline CDR1 and CDR2: ENHRY and SYGVKD. Source study methods: Quantification of nucleated cells was approximated via reference gene primer amplification. Measured with immunoSEQ multiplex PCR; TCRdb has only the in-frame clones, and not every one. That table gives V, J and clone size, and the DNA gave D and trimming. In the table there are about 81,000 clones, around 80% of which are singletons. Specimen: peripheral blood. This receptor was obtained from a human donor in a cohort sampled during active COVID-19. V is TRBV10-3 and J is TRBJ1-2, with 11 positions matching TRBD1. The CDR3 sequence: CAISESPGQGGGYTF. CDR3 bases: TGTGCCATCAGTGAGTCCCCGGGACAGGGGGGTGGCTACACCTTC.